The clone carrying this TCR beta chain showed up just a few times. The data were obtained in a study of blood T cell repertoires in COVID-19. Looking at the study overall: COVID-19 samples from acute and convalescent phases originated in the United States, Italy and Spain.

Seattle cases were enrolled at active infection and followed longitudinally. Method: immunoSEQ multiplex PCR; TCRdb's copy keeps in-frame clones and lacks some. The sample holds around 310,000 clones, around 90% seen once. The V gene end was trimmed by 4 bases and the J gene end by 10 bases; junction bases not matched to a gene: 5. The germline V gene has CDR1 MNHEY and CDR2 SVGEGT. CDR3 length equals 14 residues. The receptor was derived from a woman under 40 with COVID-19, enrolled during active disease. Material for sequencing was peripheral blood. V and J are TRBV6-2 or TRBV6-3 and TRBJ1-6, with TRBD1 matching 9 bases. The CDR3 nucleotides read TGTGCCAGCAGTTCTGGACAGGGGAGGTCACCCCTCCACTTT. Translation gives CASSSGQGRSPLHF.